These T cell receptor beta chains were read from a single sample in a study of T cell responses to AZD1222 COVID-19 vaccine. Sequencing used immunoSEQ multiplex PCR; TCRdb keeps in-frame clones, though not all of them. The repertoire holds about 180,000 clones, with roughly 94% as singletons. The starting material was peripheral blood, obtained 28 days after the second AZD1222 dose. These receptor sequences come from an adult who received the AZD1222 COVID-19 vaccine. CDR3s include the opening cysteine and the closing phenylalanine or tryptophan. Each record gives: D gene, clone size, J gene, V gene, CDR3 DNA, CDR3 protein. A D gene is named only where the DNA matches it firmly. The listing skips clone size in some rows; elsewhere it reads once, few, many or a size class.

. | . | TRBJ1-5 | TRBV27 | TGTGCCAGCAGTTTTCAGGGGTCACAGCCCCAGCATTTT | CASSFQGSQPQHF
. | . | TRBJ1-2 | TRBV28 | TGTGCCAGCAGCCTCCCGGCCCCCAGGTCCTACGGCTACACCTTC | CASSLPAPRSYGYTF
TRBD1 | . | TRBJ2-7 | TRBV2 | TGTGCCAGCGGAAACAGGGGCCGGTCAAGGTACGAGCAGTACTTC | CASGNRGRSRYEQYF
. | . | TRBJ2-6 | TRBV7-9 | TGTGCCAGCAGCTTAGCGTTTTGGGGGCCCGGGGCCAACGTCCTGACTTTC | CASSLAFWGPGANVLTF
TRBD1 | . | TRBJ1-5 | TRBV2 | TGTGCCACCACGGACAGGGAAAAGGGCCTTAGCAATCAGCCCCAGCATTTT | CATTDREKGLSNQPQHF
. | . | TRBJ1-4 | TRBV18 | TGTGCCAGCTCACCCCCAGGGATAAGAGAAAAACTGTTTTTT | CASSPPGIREKLFF
. | . | TRBJ1-1 | TRBV6-5 | TGTGCCAGCAGTTCGGTGGACAGTGAAGCTTTCTTT | CASSSVDSEAFF
. | . | TRBJ2-1 | TRBV7-6 | TGTGCCAGCAGCCACCCGGACGGGAAATACAATGAGCAGTTCTTC | CASSHPDGKYNEQFF
. | few | TRBJ1-1 | TRBV12-3/TRBV12-4 | TGTGCCAGCAGTTTATGGGGGCAGGGTGAAGCTTTCTTT | CASSLWGQGEAFF
. | . | TRBJ2-1 | TRBV5-4 | TGTGCCAGCAGCTTTGGGGGGACCCAGCAGTTCTTC | CASSFGGTQQFF
. | . | TRBJ1-1 | TRBV6-5 | TGTGCCAGCATCACGAACACTGAAGCTTTCTTT | CASITNTEAFF
. | . | TRBJ1-6 | TRBV6-2/TRBV6-3 | TGTGCCAGCAGTTACACTCTCCAGGATCCCTATAATTCACCCCTCCACTTT | CASSYTLQDPYNSPLHF
. | . | TRBJ1-2 | TRBV7-8 | TGTGCCAGCAGCTTAGGCGGCACTAACTATGGCTACACCTTC | CASSLGGTNYGYTF
. | . | TRBJ2-2 | TRBV12-3/TRBV12-4 | TGTGCCAGCAGCCCGGGACCTTCAGGGGAGCTGTTTTTT | CASSPGPSGELFF
TRBD2 | . | TRBJ2-1 | TRBV7-3 | TGTGCCAGCAGCCCTAGCGGCAATGAGCAGTTCTTC | CASSPSGNEQFF
. | . | TRBJ1-5 | TRBV10-3 | TGTGCCATCAGTGAGTCAGGAGGGACGGATCAGCCCCAGCATTTT | CAISESGGTDQPQHF
. | once | TRBJ1-5 | TRBV6-6 | TGTGCCACCAAGGGCCTCGGGGACCAGCCCCAGCATTTT | CATKGLGDQPQHF
TRBD1 | once | TRBJ1-2 | TRBV7-2 | TGTGCCAGCAGCTTGAGACAGGGGGATAACTATGGCTACACCTTC | CASSLRQGDNYGYTF
. | . | TRBJ1-2 | TRBV27 | TGTGCCAGCAGTAGATCCCCTCTGGGGGATGGGGGCTACACCTTC | CASSRSPLGDGGYTF
. | . | TRBJ1-5 | TRBV3-1/TRBV3-2 | TGTGCCAGCAGCCAGGCGGCGAGGGGAATCAATCAGCCCCAGCATTTT | CASSQAARGINQPQHF
. | . | TRBJ2-2 | TRBV6-5 | TGTGCCAGCACTCTTCGCGGGGGCTTAGGGGAGCTGTTTTTT | CASTLRGGLGELFF
TRBD1 | . | TRBJ1-3 | TRBV27 | TGTGCCAGCAGTCAACGACAGGGGGCGCCGGGAAACACCATATATTTT | CASSQRQGAPGNTIYF
. | . | TRBJ1-1 | TRBV28 | TGTGCCAGCAGTTCCTTCCGATTACTCCGCCAGGGAGACACTGAAGCTTTCTTT | CASSSFRLLRQGDTEAFF
. | . | TRBJ2-7 | TRBV18 | TGTGCCAGCTCACCTGCGACGGGCGAGCAGTACTTC | CASSPATGEQYF
. | . | TRBJ2-7 | TRBV27 | TGTGCCAGCAGCCCATTGGCTACCGCGGGGGCGTACGAGCAGTACTTC | CASSPLATAGAYEQYF
. | . | TRBJ1-2 | TRBV19 | TGTGCCAGTAGAAACAACCGGGACAACGATAGGTATGGCTACACCTTC | CASRNNRDNDRYGYTF
. | . | TRBJ2-7 | TRBV27 | TGTGCCAGCAGTCCGCTGGACAGCTACGAGCAGTACTTC | CASSPLDSYEQYF
. | . | TRBJ1-2 | TRBV19 | TGTGCCAGTATTGACTCTTCCCGCAGGGGCAACTATGGCTACACCTTC | CASIDSSRRGNYGYTF
TRBD1 | . | TRBJ1-2 | TRBV28 | TGTGCCAGCAGCCCCACCGGGTCCGACAGGGGGGGCAACTATGGCTACACCTTC | CASSPTGSDRGGNYGYTF
TRBD1 | . | TRBJ1-4 | TRBV2 | TGTGCCAGCGGGGGCAGGCCGACAGGGCGGGAAAAACTGTTTTTT | CASGGRPTGREKLFF
TRBD2 | . | TRBJ2-2 | TRBV5-1 | TGCGCCAGCAGCTCATCCCGGGGCAGCGGGGCCGGGGAGCTGTTTTTT | CASSSSRGSGAGELFF
. | . | TRBJ1-5 | TRBV4-1 | TGCGCCAGCAGCCAAAGGCAGGGAAATCAGCCCCAGCATTTT | CASSQRQGNQPQHF
TRBD1 | . | TRBJ1-5 | TRBV28 | TGTGCCAGCAGTTCCCCGACACAGGGGGCCCTTGGACAGCCCCAGCATTTT | CASSSPTQGALGQPQHF
. | . | TRBJ1-6 | TRBV9 | TGTGCCAGCAGCGCCCGCAGGGGACTCAATAATTCACCCCTCCACTTT | CASSARRGLNNSPLHF
. | . | TRBJ1-6 | TRBV25-1 | TGTGCCAGCAGTGAATTAGTCCCTAGGAATTCACCCCTCCACTTT | CASSELVPRNSPLHF
. | . | TRBJ1-4 | TRBV7-9 | TGTGCCAGCAGTCCATATATTGGCGAAAAACTGTTTTTT | CASSPYIGEKLFF
. | . | TRBJ2-7 | TRBV27 | TGTGCCAGCAGAATAGGGCAGGGACCCTACGAGCAGTACTTC | CASRIGQGPYEQYF
. | . | TRBJ2-6 | TRBV18 | TGTGCCAGCTCACCGTCGGGCTCTGGGGCCAACGTCCTGACTTTC | CASSPSGSGANVLTF
TRBD1 | . | TRBJ2-3 | TRBV2 | TGTGCCAGAAGACAGGGTAGCACAGATACGCAGTATTTT | CARRQGSTDTQYF
. | once | TRBJ2-2 | TRBV6-2/TRBV6-3 | TGTGCCAGCAGTTACCCGCCCGGGGAGCTGTTTTTT | CASSYPPGELFF
. | . | TRBJ1-1 | TRBV10-3 | TGTGCCAGCAAAGGGGGGGACACTGAAGCTTTCTTT | CASKGGDTEAFF
. | . | TRBJ2-1 | TRBV2 | TGTGCCAGCAAGGGGGACTCGTACAATGAGCAGTTCTTC | CASKGDSYNEQFF
. | . | TRBJ1-1 | TRBV27 | TGTGCCAGCAGTAGCTATGGGAACACTGAAGCTTTCTTT | CASSSYGNTEAFF
TRBD1 | . | TRBJ2-1 | TRBV6-5 | TGTGCCAGCAGCTTGACAGGGGGTGAGCAGTTCTTC | CASSLTGGEQFF
TRBD2 | . | TRBJ2-1 | TRBV5-6 | TGTGCCAGCAGCGGAAAGGGACTAGCGGACTACAATGAGCAGTTCTTC | CASSGKGLADYNEQFF
. | . | TRBJ2-2 | TRBV9 | TGTGCCAGCAGCTTTACATGGGGAACGAACACCGGGGAGCTGTTTTTT | CASSFTWGTNTGELFF
. | . | TRBJ1-1 | TRBV6-1 | TGTGCCAGCAGTGAACTGGGCAGAAACACTGAAGCTTTCTTT | CASSELGRNTEAFF
. | . | TRBJ1-2 | TRBV23-1 | TGCGCCAGCAGTCAATGCGGACTGGGAGAAAACTATGGCTACACCTTC | CASSQCGLGENYGYTF
. | few | TRBJ1-1 | TRBV28 | TGTGCCAGCATTACACCAAAGGGGGGGCCTGATAGCACTGAAGCTTTCTTT | CASITPKGGPDSTEAFF
. | . | TRBJ1-5 | TRBV6-1 | TGTGCCAGCAGTGATGGACAGTCCAGGGCTCAGCCCCAGCATTTT | CASSDGQSRAQPQHF
TRBD1 | once | TRBJ1-1 | TRBV7-9 | TGTGCCAGCAGCTTTACTCAGGACAGGGAAGCTTTCTTT | CASSFTQDREAFF
TRBD1 | . | TRBJ1-1 | TRBV6-6 | TGTGCCAGCAGTTATCCCCATCAGACAGGGGGCACTGAAGCTTTCTTT | CASSYPHQTGGTEAFF
. | . | TRBJ2-1 | TRBV7-2 | TGTGCCAGCAGCTTAGGAGGGAGAGGCTCCTACAATGAGCAGTTCTTC | CASSLGGRGSYNEQFF
TRBD1 | . | TRBJ2-6 | TRBV6-2/TRBV6-3 | TGTGCCAGCAGTTACTCGATGGGACAGAGTTCTGGGGCCAACGTCCTGACTTTC | CASSYSMGQSSGANVLTF
TRBD2 | few | TRBJ2-5 | TRBV19 | TGTGCCAGTAGAGGACTAGCGGGAAACCAAGAGACCCAGTACTTC | CASRGLAGNQETQYF